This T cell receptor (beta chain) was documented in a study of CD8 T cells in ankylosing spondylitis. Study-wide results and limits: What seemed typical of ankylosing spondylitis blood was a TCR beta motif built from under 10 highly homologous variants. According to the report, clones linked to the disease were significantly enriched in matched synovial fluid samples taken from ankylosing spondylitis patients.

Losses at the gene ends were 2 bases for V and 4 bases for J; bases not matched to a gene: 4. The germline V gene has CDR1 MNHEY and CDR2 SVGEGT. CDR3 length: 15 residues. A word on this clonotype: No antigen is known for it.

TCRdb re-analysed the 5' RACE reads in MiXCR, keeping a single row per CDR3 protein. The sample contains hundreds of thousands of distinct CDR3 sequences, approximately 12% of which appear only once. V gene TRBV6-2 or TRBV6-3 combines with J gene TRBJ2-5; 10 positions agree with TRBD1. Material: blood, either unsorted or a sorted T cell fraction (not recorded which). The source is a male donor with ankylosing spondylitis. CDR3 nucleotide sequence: TGTGCCAGCAGTTACCGGGACAGGGGTGGAGAGACCCAGTACTTC. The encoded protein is CASSYRDRGGETQYF.